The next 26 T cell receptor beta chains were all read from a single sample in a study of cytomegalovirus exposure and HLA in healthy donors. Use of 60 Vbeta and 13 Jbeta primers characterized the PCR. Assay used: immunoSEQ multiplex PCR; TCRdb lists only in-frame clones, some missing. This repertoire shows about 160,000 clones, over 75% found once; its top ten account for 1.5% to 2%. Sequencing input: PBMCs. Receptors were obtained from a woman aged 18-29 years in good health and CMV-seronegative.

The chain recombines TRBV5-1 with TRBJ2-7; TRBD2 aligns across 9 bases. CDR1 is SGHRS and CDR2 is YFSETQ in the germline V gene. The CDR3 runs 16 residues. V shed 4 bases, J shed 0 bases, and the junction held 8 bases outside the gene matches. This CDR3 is CASSLGGGGPSYEQYF. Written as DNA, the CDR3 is TGCGCCAGCAGCCTTGGCGGGGGGGGGCCCTCCTACGAGCAGTACTTC.

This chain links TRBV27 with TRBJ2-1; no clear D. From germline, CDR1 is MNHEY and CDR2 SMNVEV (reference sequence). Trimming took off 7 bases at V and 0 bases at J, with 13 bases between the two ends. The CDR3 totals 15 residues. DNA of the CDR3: TGTGCCAGCAACCCTGTCCTGAGCTCCTACAATGAGCAGTTCTTC. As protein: CASNPVLSSYNEQFF.

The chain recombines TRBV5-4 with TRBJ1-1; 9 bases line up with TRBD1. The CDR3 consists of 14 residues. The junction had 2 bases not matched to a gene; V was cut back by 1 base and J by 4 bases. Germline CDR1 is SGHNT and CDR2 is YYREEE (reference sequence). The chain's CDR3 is CASSLTGGVTEAFF. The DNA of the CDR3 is TGTGCCAGCAGCTTGACAGGGGGCGTCACTGAAGCTTTCTTT.

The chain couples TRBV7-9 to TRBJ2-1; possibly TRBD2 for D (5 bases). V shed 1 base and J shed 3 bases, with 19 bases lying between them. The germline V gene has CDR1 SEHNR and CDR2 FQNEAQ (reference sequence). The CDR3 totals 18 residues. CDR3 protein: CASSLGLLGAVIYNEQFF. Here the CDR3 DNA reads TGTGCCAGCAGCTTAGGGTTGCTAGGAGCGGTTATCTACAATGAGCAGTTCTTC. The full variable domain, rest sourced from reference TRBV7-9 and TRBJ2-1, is DTGVSQNPRHKITKRGQNVTFRCDPISEHNRLYWYRQTLGQGPEFLTYFQNEAQLEKSRLLSDRFSAERPKGSFSTLEIQRTEQGDSAMYLCASSLGLLGAVIYNEQFFGPGTRLTVL.

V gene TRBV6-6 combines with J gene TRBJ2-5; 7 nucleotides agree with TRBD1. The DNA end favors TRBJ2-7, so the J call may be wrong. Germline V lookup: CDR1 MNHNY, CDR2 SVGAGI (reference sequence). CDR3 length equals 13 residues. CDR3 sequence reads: CASSYDRANEQYF. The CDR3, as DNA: TGTGCCAGCAGTTACGACAGGGCCAACGAGCAGTACTTC.

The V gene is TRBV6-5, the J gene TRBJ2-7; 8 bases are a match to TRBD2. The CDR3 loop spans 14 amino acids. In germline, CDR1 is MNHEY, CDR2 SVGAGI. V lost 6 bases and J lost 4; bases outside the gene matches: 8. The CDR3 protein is CASSSAPGGYEQYF. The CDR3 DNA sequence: TGTGCCAGCAGCTCCGCCCCGGGGGGGTACGAGCAGTACTTC.

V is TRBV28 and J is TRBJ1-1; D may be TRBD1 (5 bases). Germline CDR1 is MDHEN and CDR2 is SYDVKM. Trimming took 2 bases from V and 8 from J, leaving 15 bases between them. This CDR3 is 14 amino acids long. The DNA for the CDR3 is TGTGCCAGCAGTTTACCCCTGACAGCCGCGGAAGCTTTCTTT. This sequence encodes CASSLPLTAAEAFF.

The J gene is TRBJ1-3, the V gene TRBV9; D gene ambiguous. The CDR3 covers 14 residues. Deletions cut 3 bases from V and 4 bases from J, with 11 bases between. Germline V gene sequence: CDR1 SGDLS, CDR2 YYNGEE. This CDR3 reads CASSGRDAGNTIYF. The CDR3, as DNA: TGTGCCAGCAGCGGCCGGGATGCGGGAAACACCATATATTTT.

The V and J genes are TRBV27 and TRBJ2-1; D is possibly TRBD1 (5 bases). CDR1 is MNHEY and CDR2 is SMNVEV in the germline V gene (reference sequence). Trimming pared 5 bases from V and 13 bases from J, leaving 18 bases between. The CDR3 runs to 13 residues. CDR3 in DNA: TGTGCCAGCAGTGGCGGAAGACAGTTACATCAGTTCTTC. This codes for CASSGGRQLHQFF.

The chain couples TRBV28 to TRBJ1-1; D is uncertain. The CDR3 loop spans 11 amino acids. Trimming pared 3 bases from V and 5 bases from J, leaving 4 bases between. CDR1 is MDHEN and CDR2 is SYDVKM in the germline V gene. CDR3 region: CASSFPTEAFF. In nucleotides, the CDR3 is TGTGCCAGCAGTTTCCCAACTGAAGCTTTCTTT.

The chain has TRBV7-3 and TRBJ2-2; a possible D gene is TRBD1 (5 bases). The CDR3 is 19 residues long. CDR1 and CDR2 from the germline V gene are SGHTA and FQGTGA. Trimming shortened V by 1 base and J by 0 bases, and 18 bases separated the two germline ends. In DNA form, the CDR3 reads TGTGCCAGCAGCTTAAAGGGTCGTGCAGGGATCTCGAACACCGGGGAGCTGTTTTTT. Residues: CASSLKGRAGISNTGELFF.

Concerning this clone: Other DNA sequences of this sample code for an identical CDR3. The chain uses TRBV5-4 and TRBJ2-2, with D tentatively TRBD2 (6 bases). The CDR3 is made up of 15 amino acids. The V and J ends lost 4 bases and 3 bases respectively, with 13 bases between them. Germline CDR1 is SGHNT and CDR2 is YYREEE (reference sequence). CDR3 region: CASSTRTIHTGELFF. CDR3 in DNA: TGTGCCAGCAGCACTCGGACTATACACACCGGGGAGCTGTTTTTT.

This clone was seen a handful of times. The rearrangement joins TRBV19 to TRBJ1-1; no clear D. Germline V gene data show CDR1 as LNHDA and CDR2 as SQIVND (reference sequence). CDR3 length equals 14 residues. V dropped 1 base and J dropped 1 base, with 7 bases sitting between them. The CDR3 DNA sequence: TGTGCCAGTAGTATAGCGGGTTGGAACACTGAAGCTTTCTTT. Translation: CASSIAGWNTEAFF.

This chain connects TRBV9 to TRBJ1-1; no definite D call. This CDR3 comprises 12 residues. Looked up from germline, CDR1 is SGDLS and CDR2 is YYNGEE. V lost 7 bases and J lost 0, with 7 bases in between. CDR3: CASRGMNTEAFF. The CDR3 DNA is TGTGCCAGCCGGGGAATGAACACTGAAGCTTTCTTT.

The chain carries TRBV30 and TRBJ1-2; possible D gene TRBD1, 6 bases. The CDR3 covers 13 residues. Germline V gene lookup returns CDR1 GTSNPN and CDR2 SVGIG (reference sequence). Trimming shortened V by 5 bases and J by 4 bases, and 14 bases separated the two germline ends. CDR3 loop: CAWLRTALYGYTF. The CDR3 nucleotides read TGTGCCTGGCTTAGGACAGCACTCTATGGCTACACCTTC.

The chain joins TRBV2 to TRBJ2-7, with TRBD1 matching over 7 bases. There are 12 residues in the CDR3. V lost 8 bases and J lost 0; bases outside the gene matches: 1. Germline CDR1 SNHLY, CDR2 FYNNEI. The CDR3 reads CASRDSSYEQYF. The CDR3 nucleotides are TGTGCCAGCCGGGACAGCTCCTACGAGCAGTACTTC. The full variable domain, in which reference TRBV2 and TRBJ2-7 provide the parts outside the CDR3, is EPEVTQTPSHQVTQMGQEVILRCVPISNHLYFYWYRQILGQKVEFLVSFYNNEISEKSEIFDDQFSVERPDGSNFTLKIRSTKLEDSAMYFCASRDSSYEQYFGPGTRLTVT.

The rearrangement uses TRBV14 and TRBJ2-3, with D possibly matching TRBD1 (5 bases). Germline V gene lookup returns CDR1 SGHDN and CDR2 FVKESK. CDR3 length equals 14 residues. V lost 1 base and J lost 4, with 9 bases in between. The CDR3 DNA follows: TGTGCCAGCAGCCAAGTTTGGGGCCCAGATACGCAGTATTTT. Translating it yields CASSQVWGPDTQYF.

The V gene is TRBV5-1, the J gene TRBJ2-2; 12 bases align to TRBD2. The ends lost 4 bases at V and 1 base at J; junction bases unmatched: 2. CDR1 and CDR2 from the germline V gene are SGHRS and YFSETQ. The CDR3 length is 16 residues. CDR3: CASSTGLAGNTGELFF. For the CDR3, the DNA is TGCGCCAGCAGCACGGGACTAGCGGGGAACACCGGGGAGCTGTTTTTT.

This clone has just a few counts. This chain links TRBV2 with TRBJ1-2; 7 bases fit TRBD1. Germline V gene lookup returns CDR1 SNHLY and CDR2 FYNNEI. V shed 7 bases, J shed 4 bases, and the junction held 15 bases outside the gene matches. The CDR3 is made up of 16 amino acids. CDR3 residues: CASTGGMTGSAYGYTF. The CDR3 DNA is TGTGCCAGCACCGGAGGGATGACAGGGTCAGCCTATGGCTACACCTTC.

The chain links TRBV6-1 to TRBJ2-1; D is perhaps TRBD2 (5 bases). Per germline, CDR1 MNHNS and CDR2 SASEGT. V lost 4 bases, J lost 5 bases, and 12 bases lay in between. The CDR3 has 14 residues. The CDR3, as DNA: TGTGCCAGCAGTGCATGGACTGTTGACAATGAGCAGTTCTTC. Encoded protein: CASSAWTVDNEQFF.

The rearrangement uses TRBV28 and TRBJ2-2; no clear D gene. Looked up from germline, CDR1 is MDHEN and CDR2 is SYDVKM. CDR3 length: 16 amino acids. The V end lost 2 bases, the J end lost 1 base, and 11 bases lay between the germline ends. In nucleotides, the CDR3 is TGTGCCAGCAGTTTAGGGCTTTCAGTGAACACCGGGGAGCTGTTTTTT. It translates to CASSLGLSVNTGELFF.

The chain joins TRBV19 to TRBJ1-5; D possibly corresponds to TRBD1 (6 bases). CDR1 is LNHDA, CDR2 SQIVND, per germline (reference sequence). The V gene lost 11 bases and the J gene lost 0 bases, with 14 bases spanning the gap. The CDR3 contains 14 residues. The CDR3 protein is CASGTLDSNQPQHF. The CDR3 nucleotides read TGTGCCTCCGGGACACTTGATAGCAATCAGCCCCAGCATTTT.

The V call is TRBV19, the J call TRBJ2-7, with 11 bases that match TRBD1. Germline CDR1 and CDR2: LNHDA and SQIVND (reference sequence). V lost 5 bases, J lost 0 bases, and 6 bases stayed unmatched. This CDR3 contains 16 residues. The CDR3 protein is CASSPLGTGGSYEQYF. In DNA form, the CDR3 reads TGTGCCAGTAGTCCTTTGGGGACAGGGGGCTCCTACGAGCAGTACTTC.

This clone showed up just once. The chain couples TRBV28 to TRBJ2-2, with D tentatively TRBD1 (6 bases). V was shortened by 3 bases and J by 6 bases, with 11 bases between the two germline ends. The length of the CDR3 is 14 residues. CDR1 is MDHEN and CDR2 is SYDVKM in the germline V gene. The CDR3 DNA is TGTGCCAGCAGTTTTGACAGGAGTGCCGGGGAGCTGTTTTTT. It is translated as CASSFDRSAGELFF.

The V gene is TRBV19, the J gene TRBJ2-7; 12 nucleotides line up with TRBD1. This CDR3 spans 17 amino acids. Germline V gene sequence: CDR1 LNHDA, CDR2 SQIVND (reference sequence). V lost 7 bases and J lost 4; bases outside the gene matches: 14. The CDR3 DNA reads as TGTGCCAGTAATATCTCGGAGGGACAGGGGGCGAGATACGAGCAGTACTTC. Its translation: CASNISEGQGARYEQYF.

CDR3: CASSPQAGVGQPQHF. DNA for the CDR3: TGCGCCAGCAGCCCCCAGGCAGGGGTTGGCCAGCCCCAGCATTTT. The chain combines TRBV5-1 with TRBJ1-5; TRBD1 might be the D (6 bases). Trimming took off 4 bases at V and 7 bases at J, with 18 bases between the two ends. Germline assignment: CDR1 SGHRS and CDR2 YFSETQ. There are 15 residues in the CDR3.